Reported below is one T cell receptor beta chain. With duration under 3 months, ophthalmopathy was active: Clinical Activity Score at least 3, NOSPECS at least 4. This entry comes from a study of T cells in Graves' hyperthyroidism and ophthalmopathy. V lost 6 bases, J lost 4 bases, and 9 bases lay in between. This CDR3 contains 12 residues. Germline-derived CDR1 and CDR2 are KGHSH and LQKENI. Using RNA transcripts as the source, TCR beta CDR3 regions were amplified. Using the HTBI primer set, a first-round RT-PCR was run on the TCR CDR3. TCRdb re-analysed the multiplex PCR reads in MiXCR, keeping a single row per CDR3 protein. Here the sample spans 500,000 or so distinct CDR3 sequences, about 16% being singletons.

Source material: blood. The receptor comes from a woman aged 30 to 39 with Graves' ophthalmopathy. The chain has TRBV18 and TRBJ1-1, with D perhaps TRBD1 (5 bases). This CDR3 is CASSPGITEAFF. The CDR3 DNA is TGTGCCAGCTCCCCAGGGATCACTGAAGCTTTCTTT.